The TCR beta chain described here comes from a study of T cell clonotyping in hematopoietic cell transplantation. Germline CDR1 is LNHDA and CDR2 is SQIVND (reference sequence). V lost 0 bases and J 10 bases, leaving 10 bases between the germline ends. CDR3 length: 14 amino acids. Study conclusions and caveats: CD4 and CD8 repertoire contributions could not be separated without sorting. At the given depth, recipient repertoires were over 97% de novo clonotypes.

The repertoire was sequenced with immunoSEQ multiplex PCR; TCRdb's copy has only in-frame clones and lacks some. The top ten hold 1.6% of the sample, which has approximately 75,000 clones, 94% seen once. This clone was counted between two and nine times. Its antigen is unidentified. The receptor was isolated from a man over 45 in good health. Some clones in this sample may be carry-over from other donors' samples. The sample was peripheral blood mononuclear cells. The rearrangement joins TRBV19 to TRBJ1-6; D unresolved. The CDR3 protein is CASSIDGESSPLHF. In DNA, the CDR3 is TGTGCCAGTAGTATAGACGGGGAATCATCACCCCTCCACTTT. The complete variable domain, with remaining parts taken from reference TRBV19 and TRBJ1-6, reads DGGITQSPKYLFRKEGQNVTLSCEQNLNHDAMYWYRQDPGQGLRLIYYSQIVNDFQKGDIAEGYSVSREKKESFPLTVTSAQKNPTAFYLCASSIDGESSPLHFGNGTRLTVT.